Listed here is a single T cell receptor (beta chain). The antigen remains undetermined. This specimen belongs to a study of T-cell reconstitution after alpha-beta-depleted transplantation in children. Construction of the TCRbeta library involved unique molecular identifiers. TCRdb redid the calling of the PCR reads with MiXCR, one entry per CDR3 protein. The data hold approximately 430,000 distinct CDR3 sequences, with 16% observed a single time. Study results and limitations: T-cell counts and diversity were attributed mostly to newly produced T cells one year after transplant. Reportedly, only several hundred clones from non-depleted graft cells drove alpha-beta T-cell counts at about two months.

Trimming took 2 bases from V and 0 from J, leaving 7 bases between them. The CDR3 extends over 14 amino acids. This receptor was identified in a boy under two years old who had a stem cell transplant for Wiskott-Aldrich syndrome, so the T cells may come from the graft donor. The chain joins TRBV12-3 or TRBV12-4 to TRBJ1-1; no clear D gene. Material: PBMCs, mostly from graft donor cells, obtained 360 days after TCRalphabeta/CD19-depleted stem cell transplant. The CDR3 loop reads CASSLSVLNTEAFF. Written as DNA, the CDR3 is TGTGCCAGCAGTTTATCAGTCTTGAACACTGAAGCTTTCTTT.